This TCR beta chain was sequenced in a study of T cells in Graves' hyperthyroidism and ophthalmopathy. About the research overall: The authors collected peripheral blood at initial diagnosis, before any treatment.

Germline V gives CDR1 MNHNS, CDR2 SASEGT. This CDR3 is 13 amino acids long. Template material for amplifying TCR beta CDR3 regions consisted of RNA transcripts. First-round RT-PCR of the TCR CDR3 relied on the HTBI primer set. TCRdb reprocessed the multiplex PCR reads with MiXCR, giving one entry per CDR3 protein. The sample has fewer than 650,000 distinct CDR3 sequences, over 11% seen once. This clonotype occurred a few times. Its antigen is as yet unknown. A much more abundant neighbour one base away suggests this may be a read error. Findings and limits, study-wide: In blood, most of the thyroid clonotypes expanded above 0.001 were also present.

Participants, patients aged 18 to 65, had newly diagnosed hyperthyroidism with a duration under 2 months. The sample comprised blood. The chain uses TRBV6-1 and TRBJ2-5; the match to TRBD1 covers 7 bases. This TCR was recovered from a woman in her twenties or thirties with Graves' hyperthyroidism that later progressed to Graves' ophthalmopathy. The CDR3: CACSVTTGETQYF. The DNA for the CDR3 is TGTGCCTGCAGTGTCACGACAGGGGAGACCCAGTACTTC.